What follows are 9 T cell receptor beta chains derived from one specimen sequenced in a study of T cell responses to AZD1222 COVID-19 vaccine. Clones were read by immunoSEQ multiplex PCR, and TCRdb kept only the in-frame ones, dropping some. The data contain about 130,000 clones, over 80% of them singletons. Specimen: peripheral blood, collected 28 days after the second AZD1222 dose. The receptor source for this set is an adult who received the AZD1222 COVID-19 vaccine.

The V gene is TRBV27, the J gene TRBJ1-1; D uncertain. The germline gives CDR1 MNHEY, CDR2 SMNVEV (reference sequence). Trimming took off 5 bases at V and 1 base at J, with 5 bases between the two ends. The CDR3 loop spans 12 amino acids. CDR3 region: CASSRRNTEAFF. The CDR3 DNA is TGTGCCAGCAGTCGGAGGAACACTGAAGCTTTCTTT.

This clone was counted a few times. V usage is TRBV3-1 (or the pseudogene TRBV3-2) and J usage is TRBJ1-2, with a weak D call TRBD1 (6 bases). Germline values: CDR1 LGHDT, CDR2 YNNKEL (reference sequence). There are 14 residues in the CDR3. Trimming left V 1 base short and J 4 bases short, with 10 bases between. In DNA, the CDR3 is TGTGCCAGCAGCCAAGGGACAGTTGCCTATGGCTACACCTTC. It yields the protein CASSQGTVAYGYTF.

This chain joins TRBV19 and TRBJ1-6, with TRBD1 as a possible D gene (6 bases). CDR3 length equals 16 residues. The V end was cut by 6 bases, the J end by 7 bases, with 19 bases between. From germline, CDR1 is LNHDA and CDR2 SQIVND (reference sequence). DNA for the CDR3: TGTGCCAGTAGATTGGGGGGCGCAGCCGAGAATTCACCCCTCCACTTT. Translating gives CASRLGGAAENSPLHF.

The V call is TRBV5-1, the J call TRBJ2-3; D is uncertain. Germline CDR1 and CDR2: SGHRS and YFSETQ. This CDR3 spans 12 amino acids. V lost 2 bases and J lost 2, with 3 bases in between. This CDR3 reads CASSLNTDTQYF. Here the CDR3 DNA reads TGCGCCAGCAGCTTAAACACAGATACGCAGTATTTT.

This chain connects TRBV7-2 to TRBJ1-2; maybe TRBD1 (6 bases). Trimming pared 1 base from V and 4 bases from J, leaving 19 bases between. This CDR3 has 17 amino acids. Germline lookup yields CDR1 SGHTA and CDR2 FQGNSA. CDR3 nucleotides: TGTGCCAGCAGCTTAGTTGGTAGTGGACAGATTTTCTATGGCTACACCTTC. Protein: CASSLVGSGQIFYGYTF.

V and J are TRBV6-1 and TRBJ1-1; the D gene is possibly TRBD1 (6 bases). The germline gives CDR1 MNHNS, CDR2 SASEGT. Trimming pared 2 bases from V and 4 bases from J, leaving 14 bases between. This CDR3 spans 15 amino acids. As DNA, the CDR3 is TGTGCCAGCAGTGAATCGGAGGGGGTAGGCACTGAAGCTTTCTTT. The encoded protein is CASSESEGVGTEAFF.

This chain links TRBV6-2 or TRBV6-3 with TRBJ1-1, with a possible D match to TRBD1 (6 bases). The germline gives CDR1 MNHEY, CDR2 SVGEGT. The CDR3 contains 18 residues. Trimming took 2 bases from V and 0 from J, leaving 19 bases between them. The CDR3 nucleotides are TGTGCCAGCAGTTACCCCCTAGGACAGAAAGGCATGAACACTGAAGCTTTCTTT. This encodes CASSYPLGQKGMNTEAFF.

The rearrangement links TRBV27 to TRBJ2-7, with 8 nucleotides matching TRBD1. Germline CDR1 MNHEY, CDR2 SMNVEV (reference sequence). With V trimmed by 2 bases and J by 5 bases, 2 bases remained unmatched. The CDR3 is made up of 13 amino acids. The CDR3 reads CASSLQDRDEQYF. The DNA of the CDR3 is TGTGCCAGCAGTTTACAGGACAGGGACGAGCAGTACTTC.

J is TRBJ1-2 and V is TRBV15, with a tentative D call TRBD1 (5 bases). V lost 1 base and J lost 2, with 8 bases in between. The CDR3 runs 14 residues. The germline V gene encodes CDR1 LNHNV and CDR2 YYDKDF (reference sequence). CDR3 DNA: TGTGCCACCAGCAGAGTCTCAGGGAACTATGGCTACACCTTC. Its protein product is CATSRVSGNYGYTF.